The 10 T cell receptor beta chains presented below share a single source sample, sequenced in a study of metastatic and nonmetastatic thyroid tumors. TCRdb reprocessed the PCR reads using MiXCR. Here the sample spans approximately 69,000 clones, 11% to 15% being singletons. There were no patients who had received any treatment before thyroid surgery. The material sequenced was blood. Receptors were obtained from a male donor with papillary thyroid cancer or a benign thyroid nodule (not recorded which). Some clones in this sample may be carry-over from other donors' samples.

The chain employs TRBV3-1 and TRBJ1-1, with a possible D match to TRBD1 (5 bases). Germline V CDR1 and CDR2: LGHDT, YNNKEL (reference sequence). This CDR3 is 14 amino acids long. V lost 5 bases, J lost 4 bases, and 14 bases lay in between. Here the CDR3 DNA reads TGTGCCAGCAGCAAAGGGGCAGTGAGCACTGAAGCTTTCTTT. Translation: CASSKGAVSTEAFF.

This clone was observed at least ten times. The chain uses TRBV29-1 and TRBJ2-1; 7 bases line up with TRBD1. The length of the CDR3 is 13 residues. From germline, CDR1 is SQVTM and CDR2 ANQGSEA. Trimming removed 4 bases from V and 5 bases from J; junction bases left unmatched: 5. The DNA for the CDR3 is TGCAGCGTTGTCACAGGGGCTCACAATGAGCAGTTCTTC. This gives the protein CSVVTGAHNEQFF.

The J gene is TRBJ2-5, the V gene TRBV7-6, with 9 bases aligning to TRBD2. CDR1 and CDR2 (germline): SGHVS, FNYEAQ. V lost 3 bases to trimming and J lost 3 bases; unmatched junction nucleotides: 5. This CDR3 is 15 amino acids long. The CDR3 region is CASSFAGGNKETQYF. CDR3 DNA sequence: TGTGCCAGCAGCTTTGCGGGGGGGAATAAAGAGACCCAGTACTTC.

This clone appeared a few times. CDR3 coding DNA: TGTGCCAGCAGTATCGACAGGCGGCGGTACTTC. Translating gives CASSIDRRRYF. The J gene is TRBJ2-7, the V gene TRBV28; weak D call: TRBD1 (6 bases). The germline V and J ends were trimmed by 5 bases and 12 bases, with 14 bases remaining between them. The CDR3 consists of 11 residues. Germline V gene sequence: CDR1 MDHEN, CDR2 SYDVKM.

This clone has ten or more counts. The V call is TRBV6-2 or TRBV6-3, the J call TRBJ2-7; possible D gene TRBD2, 5 bases. Per the germline V gene, CDR1 is MNHEY and CDR2 is SVGEGT. Trimming took off 2 bases at V and 2 bases at J, with 10 bases between the two ends. CDR3 length: 14 residues. The CDR3 loop is CASSYEAGAYEQYV. CDR3 nucleotides: TGTGCCAGCAGTTACGAGGCGGGTGCCTACGAGCAGTACGTC.

The chain uses TRBV6-1 and TRBJ1-2; D is unresolved. Germline CDR1 and CDR2: MNHNS and SASEGT. This CDR3 comprises 15 residues. The V gene lost 6 bases and the J gene lost 5 bases, with 19 bases spanning the gap. This chain's CDR3 is CASRSGKAVEYGYTF. In DNA, the CDR3 is TGTGCCAGCAGGTCCGGGAAAGCGGTGGAATATGGCTACACCTTC.

V usage is TRBV28 and J usage is TRBJ2-7; D is uncertain. The V and J ends lost 2 bases and 1 base respectively, with 9 bases between them. The CDR3 consists of 14 residues. Germline V lookup: CDR1 MDHEN, CDR2 SYDVKM. CDR3 sequence reads: CASSLLDESYEQYF. Written as DNA, the CDR3 is TGTGCCAGCAGTTTACTAGATGAGTCCTACGAGCAGTACTTC.

The table lists this clone with many counts. The chain recombines TRBV15 with TRBJ2-2; D gene unclear. This CDR3 is 12 amino acids long. CDR1 and CDR2 (germline): LNHNV, YYDKDF (reference sequence). V was cut by 1 base and J by 5 bases, with 2 bases left in between. The CDR3 region has the DNA TGTGCCACCAGCAGAGGAACCGGGGAGCTGTTTTTT. It specifies CATSRGTGELFF. The whole variable domain, remainder taken from reference TRBV15 and TRBJ2-2, is DAMVIQNPRYQVTQFGKPVTLSCSQTLNHNVMYWYQQKSSQAPKLLFHYYDKDFNNEADTPDNFQSRRPNTSFCFLDIRSPGLGDTAMYLCATSRGTGELFFGEGSRLTVL.

In the case of this clone: One end of the junction fails to match germline, which may point to a read error. The rearrangement links TRBV5-1 to TRBJ1-3; D may be TRBD1 (5 bases). This CDR3 is built from 15 residues. CDR1 is SGHRS, CDR2 YFSETQ, per germline. CDR3 nucleotide sequence: TGCGCCAGCAGCTCGAGGGGCACAGGTGGAAACACCATATACTTT. Residues: CASSSRGTGGNTIYF.

In its sample, this clone was seen many times. The chain employs TRBV4-3 and TRBJ2-7, with D perhaps TRBD1 or TRBD2 (5 bases each). Trimming pared 4 bases from V and 4 bases from J, leaving 14 bases between. CDR3 size: 14 residues. Per the germline V gene, CDR1 is LGHNA and CDR2 is YSLEER. DNA for the CDR3: TGCGCCAGCAGCCTAACCCTCGAGGGGTACGAGCAGTACTTC. Translated: CASSLTLEGYEQYF.